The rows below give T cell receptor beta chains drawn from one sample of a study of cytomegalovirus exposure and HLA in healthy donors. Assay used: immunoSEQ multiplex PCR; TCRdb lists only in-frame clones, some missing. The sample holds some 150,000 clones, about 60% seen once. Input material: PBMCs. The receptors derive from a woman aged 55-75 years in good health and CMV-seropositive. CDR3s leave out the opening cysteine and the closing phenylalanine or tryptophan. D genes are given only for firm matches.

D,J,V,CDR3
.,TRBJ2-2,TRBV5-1,ASSSTGRGELF
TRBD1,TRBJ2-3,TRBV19,ASRQGGGDTQY
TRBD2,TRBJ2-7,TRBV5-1,ASSSTGGREQY
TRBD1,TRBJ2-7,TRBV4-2,ASTGTGGDEQY
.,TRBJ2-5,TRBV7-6,ASSLAVRYQETQY
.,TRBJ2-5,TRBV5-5,ASSLLGLSETQY
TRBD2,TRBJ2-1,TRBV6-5,ASSPGGQYNEQF
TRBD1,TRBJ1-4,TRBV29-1,SVTGQDGGEKLF
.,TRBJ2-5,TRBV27,ASSPHLAAYQETQY
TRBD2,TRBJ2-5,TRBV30,AWRDSGRAETQY
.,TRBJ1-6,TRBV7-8,ASSSQGQYSPLH
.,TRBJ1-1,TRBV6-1,ASSEYPTRGSEAF
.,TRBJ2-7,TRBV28,ASSWQGLGSYEQY
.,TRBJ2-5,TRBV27,ASSLYRGSETQY
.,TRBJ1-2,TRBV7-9,ASSLVRGFYGYT
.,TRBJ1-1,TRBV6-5,ASSSNRRRGTEAF
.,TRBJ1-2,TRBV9,ASGAAGRDGYT
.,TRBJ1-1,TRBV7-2,ASSPLGVTEAF
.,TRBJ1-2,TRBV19,ASTPQGRFNYGYT
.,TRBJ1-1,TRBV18,ASSPVSSYDTEAF
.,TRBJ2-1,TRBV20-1,SATPRNEQF
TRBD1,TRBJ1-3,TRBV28,ASSFDRVDTIY
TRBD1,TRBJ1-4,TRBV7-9,ASSRDRDSEKLF
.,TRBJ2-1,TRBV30,AWATQGGEQF
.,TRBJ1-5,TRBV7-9,ASSLYSGSDQPQH
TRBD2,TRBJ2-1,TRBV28,ASILGGRDEQF
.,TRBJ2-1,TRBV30,AWTWGQGGNEQF
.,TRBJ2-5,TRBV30,AWSVGMGVETQY